This TCR beta chain was identified during a study of T cell changes during pregnancy in multiple sclerosis. TCRdb's table, derived via immunoSEQ multiplex PCR, lists solely in-frame clones and lacks some. The sample has 55,000 to 80,000 clones; 90% are singletons. The receptor was derived from a female donor in good health, enrolled as a control in a pregnancy study. The starting material was peripheral blood, obtained after pregnancy.

This CDR3 is CASSGQDRGLPEAFF. CDR3 sequence (DNA): TGTGCCAGCAGCGGGCAGGACAGGGGTTTACCTGAAGCTTTCTTT. The rearrangement links TRBV9 to TRBJ1-1, with TRBD1 matching 9 bases. The CDR3 has 15 residues. Germline assignment: CDR1 SGDLS and CDR2 YYNGEE. V trimming: 3 bases; J trimming: 6 bases; junction bases outside the gene matches: 9. The full variable domain, rest sourced from reference TRBV9 and TRBJ1-1, is DSGVTQTPKHLITATGQRVTLRCSPRSGDLSVYWYQQSLDQGLQFLIQYYNGEERAKGNILERFSAQQFPDLHSELNLSSLELGDSALYFCASSGQDRGLPEAFFGQGTRLTVV.